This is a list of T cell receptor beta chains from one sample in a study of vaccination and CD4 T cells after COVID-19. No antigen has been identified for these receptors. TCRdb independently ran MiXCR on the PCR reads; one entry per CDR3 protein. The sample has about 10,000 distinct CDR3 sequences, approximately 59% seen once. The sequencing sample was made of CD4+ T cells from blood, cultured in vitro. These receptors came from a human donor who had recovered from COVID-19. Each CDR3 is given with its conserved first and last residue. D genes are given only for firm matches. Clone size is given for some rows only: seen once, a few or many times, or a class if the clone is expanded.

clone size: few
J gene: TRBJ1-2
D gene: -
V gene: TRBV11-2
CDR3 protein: CASSSTAGGYTF
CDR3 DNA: TGTGCCAGCAGCTCGACGGCCGGTGGCTACACCTTC

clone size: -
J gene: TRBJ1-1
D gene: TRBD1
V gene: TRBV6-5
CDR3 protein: CASSYSRQGFLSNTEAFF
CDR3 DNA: TGTGCCAGCAGTTACTCGAGACAGGGATTCTTATCAAACACTGAAGCTTTCTTT

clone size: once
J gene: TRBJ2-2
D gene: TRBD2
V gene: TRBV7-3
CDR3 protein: CASSFGGMNTGELFF
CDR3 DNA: TGTGCCAGCAGCTTCGGGGGGATGAACACCGGGGAGCTGTTTTTT

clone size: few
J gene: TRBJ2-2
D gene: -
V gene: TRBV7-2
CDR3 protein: CASSLRSSPNTGELFF
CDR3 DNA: TGTGCCAGCAGCTTACGTTCTAGCCCGAACACCGGGGAGCTGTTTTTT

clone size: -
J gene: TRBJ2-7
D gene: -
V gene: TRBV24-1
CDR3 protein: CATISEQYF
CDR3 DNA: TGTGCCACGATTTCCGAGCAGTACTTC

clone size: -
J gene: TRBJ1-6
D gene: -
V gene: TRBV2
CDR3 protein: CASSLHNSPLHF
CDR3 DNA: TGTGCCAGCAGTCTCCATAATTCACCCCTCCACTTT

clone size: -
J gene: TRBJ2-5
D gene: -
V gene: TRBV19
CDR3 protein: CASSLGPQETQYF
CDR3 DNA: TGTGCCAGTAGTCTAGGACCTCAAGAGACCCAGTACTTC

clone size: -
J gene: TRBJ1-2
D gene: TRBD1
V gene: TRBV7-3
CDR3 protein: CASSLTGQKGYTF
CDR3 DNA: TGTGCCAGCAGCTTAACGGGACAGAAAGGCTACACCTTC

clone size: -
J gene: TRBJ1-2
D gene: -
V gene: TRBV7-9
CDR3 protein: CASSLQTRGYTF
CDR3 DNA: TGTGCCAGCAGCTTACAGACGAGGGGCTACACCTTC

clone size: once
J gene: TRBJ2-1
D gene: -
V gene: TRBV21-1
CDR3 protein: CASSKPRLDRGRNEQFF
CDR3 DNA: TGTGCCAGCAGCAAACCCCGCCTGGACAGGGGGCGGAATGAGCAGTTCTTC

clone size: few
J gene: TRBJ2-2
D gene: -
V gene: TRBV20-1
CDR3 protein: CSASDPGDTGELFF
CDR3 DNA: TGCAGTGCTAGTGACCCAGGGGACACCGGGGAGCTGTTTTTT

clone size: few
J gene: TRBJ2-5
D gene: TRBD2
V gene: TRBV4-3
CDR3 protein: CASSELAGQETQYF
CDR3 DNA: TGCGCCAGCAGCGAATTAGCGGGGCAAGAGACCCAGTACTTC

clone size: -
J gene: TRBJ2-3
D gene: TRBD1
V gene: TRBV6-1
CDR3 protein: CASSTGGSTDTQYF
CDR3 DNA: TGTGCCAGCAGTACAGGGGGGAGCACAGATACGCAGTATTTT

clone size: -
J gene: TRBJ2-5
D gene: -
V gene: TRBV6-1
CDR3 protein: CASRMTIQETQYF
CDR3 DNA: TGTGCCAGCAGGATGACAATCCAAGAGACCCAGTACTTC

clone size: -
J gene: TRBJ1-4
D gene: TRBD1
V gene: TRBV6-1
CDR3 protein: CASSESDRHNEKLFF
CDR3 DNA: TGTGCCAGCAGTGAATCGGACAGGCATAATGAAAAACTGTTTTTT

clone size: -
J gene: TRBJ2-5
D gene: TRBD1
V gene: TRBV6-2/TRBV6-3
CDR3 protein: CASTEGTGLGETQYF
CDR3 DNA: TGTGCCAGCACCGAGGGGACAGGGCTGGGAGAGACCCAGTACTTC

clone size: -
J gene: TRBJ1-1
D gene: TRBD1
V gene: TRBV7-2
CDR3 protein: CASSWRTGMNTEALF
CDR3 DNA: TGTGCCAGCAGCTGGAGGACAGGGATGAACACTGAAGCTCTCTTT

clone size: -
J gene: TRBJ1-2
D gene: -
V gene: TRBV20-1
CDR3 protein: CSARDPRGSYGYTF
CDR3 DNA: TGCAGTGCTAGAGATCCGCGGGGAAGCTATGGCTACACCTTC

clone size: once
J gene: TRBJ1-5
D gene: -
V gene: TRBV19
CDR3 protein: CASSIVINQPQHF
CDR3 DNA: TGTGCCAGTAGTATAGTGATCAATCAGCCCCAGCATTTT

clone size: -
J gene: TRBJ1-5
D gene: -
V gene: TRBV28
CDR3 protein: CASSFGGARNQPQHF
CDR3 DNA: TGTGCCAGCAGTTTCGGCGGGGCGCGCAATCAGCCCCAGCATTTT

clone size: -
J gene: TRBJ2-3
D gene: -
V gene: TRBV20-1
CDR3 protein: CSAPHVNGADTQYF
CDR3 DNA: TGCAGTGCCCCCCACGTGAATGGCGCAGATACGCAGTATTTT

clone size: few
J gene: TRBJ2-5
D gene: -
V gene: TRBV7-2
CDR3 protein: CASRSDGETQYF
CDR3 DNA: TGTGCCTCAAGGAGTGACGGGGAGACCCAGTACTTC

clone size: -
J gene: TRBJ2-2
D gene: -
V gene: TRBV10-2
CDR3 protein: CASSDEALNTGELFF
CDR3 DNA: TGCGCCAGCAGTGATGAAGCCCTGAACACCGGGGAGCTGTTTTTT

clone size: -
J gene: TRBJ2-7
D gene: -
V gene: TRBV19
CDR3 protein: CASSLNSWTASYEQYF
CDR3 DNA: TGTGCCAGTAGTCTCAACTCTTGGACAGCCTCCTACGAGCAGTACTTC

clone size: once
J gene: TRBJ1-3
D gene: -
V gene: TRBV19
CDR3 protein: CASSARTGGNTIYF
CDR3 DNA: TGTGCCAGTAGCGCGAGGACTGGCGGAAACACCATATATTTT

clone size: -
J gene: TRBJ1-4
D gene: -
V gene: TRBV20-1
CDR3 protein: CSAVEQTREKLFF
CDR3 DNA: TGCAGTGCTGTTGAACAGACGAGAGAAAAACTGTTTTTT